The T cell receptor beta chain under discussion was sequenced for a study of Graves' ophthalmopathy and Graves' hyperthyroidism. Study at large: Peripheral blood sampling preceded any treatment and occurred at initial diagnosis.

This clonotype showed up many times. The antigen is not known. Whole-study findings and limits: Most thyroid clonotypes with frequency above 0.001 were detected in blood too.

This CDR3 has 14 amino acids. Germline V gene sequence: CDR1 MDHEN, CDR2 SYDVKM. The junction had 6 bases not matched to a gene; V was cut back by 6 bases and J by 10 bases. The authors amplified TCR beta CDR3 regions, and they did so from RNA transcripts for repertoire sequencing. HTBI primers served in a first-round RT-PCR, which a second-round multiplex PCR followed. TCRdb reprocessed the multiplex PCR reads via MiXCR and lists one record per CDR3 protein. In the table there are around 400,000 distinct CDR3 sequences, about 16% of which are singletons. Certain patients, namely those with other autoimmune diseases, uncontrolled infections, pregnancy or lactation, were excluded.

The sequencing input was peripheral blood. This sequence joins TRBV28 and TRBJ1-6, with 10 bases lining up with TRBD1. The clonotype originates from a woman aged 18 to 35 with Graves' ophthalmopathy. The CDR3 region is CASRPGQGRSPLHF. The CDR3 coding sequence is TGTGCCAGCAGACCGGGACAGGGGCGATCACCCCTCCACTTT.